This T cell receptor (beta chain) emerged from a study of neurological immune-mediated disorders. Study-level findings and limits: One related-CDR3 cluster, identified by phylogenetic grouping, held the repertoires of 18 of 34 multiple sclerosis patients and was a possible signature.

TCRdb used MiXCR to reprocess the 5' RACE reads, holding one entry per CDR3 protein. The sample yields about 120,000 distinct CDR3 sequences, about 3.4% seen once. Germline lookup yields CDR1 DFQATT and CDR2 SNEGSKA (reference sequence). V was cut by 0 bases and J by 1 base, with 7 bases left in between. The CDR3 has 14 residues. From 2 million PBMCs stored at -80 C, the unsorted libraries were generated. The table lists this clonotype with many counts. Its specificity is not known. The V and J genes are TRBV20-1 and TRBJ2-1; D may be TRBD2 (5 bases). The receptor's source is a woman aged 25 to 45 with multiple sclerosis. Input material: PBMCs. The CDR3: CSAREGSSYNEQFF. The CDR3 DNA reads TGCAGTGCTAGAGAGGGGAGTTCCTACAATGAGCAGTTCTTC.